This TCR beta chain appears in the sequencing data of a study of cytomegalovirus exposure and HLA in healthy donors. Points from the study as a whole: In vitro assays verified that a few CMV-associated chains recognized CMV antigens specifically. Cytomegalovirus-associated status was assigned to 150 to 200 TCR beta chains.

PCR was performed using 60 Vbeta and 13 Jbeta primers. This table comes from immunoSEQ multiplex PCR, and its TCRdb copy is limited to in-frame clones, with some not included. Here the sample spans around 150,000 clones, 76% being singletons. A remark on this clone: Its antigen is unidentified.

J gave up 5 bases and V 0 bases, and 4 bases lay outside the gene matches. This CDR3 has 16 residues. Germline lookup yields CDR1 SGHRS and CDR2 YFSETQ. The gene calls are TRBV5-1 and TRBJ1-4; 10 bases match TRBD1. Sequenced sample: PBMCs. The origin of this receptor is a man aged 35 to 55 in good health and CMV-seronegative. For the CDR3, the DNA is TGCGCCAGCAGCTTGGCGACAGGGGGCGAAAATGAAAAACTGTTTTTT. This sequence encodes CASSLATGGENEKLFF.